This T cell receptor (beta chain) was identified during a study of blood T cell repertoires in COVID-19 (dated by TCRdb to the early 2020s). General notes on the study: The collaborator samples originated in the United States, Italy and Spain and spanned the acute and convalescent phases of COVID-19. The repertoires were released in a freely available public database intended as a resource for research on the immune response to SARS-CoV-2. Sample metadata almost always included a de-identified subject ID, COVID-19 status, age in years and sex. The material from the prospective study consisted of cDNA or gDNA derived from T cells, B-cell-depleted T cells, or PBMCs. Samples were obtained from the ongoing ImmuneRACE study (first 160 participants) and from about 1,300 subjects provided by 6 global collaborators. Where available, HLA class I and class II types were obtained from metadata supplied by the sample provider rather than from assay-based typing. The dataset comprised deeply sampled blood TCRbeta repertoires from subjects exposed to, actively infected with, or recovered from COVID-19. The full study reports these points: The quantity of clinical and demographic metadata differed by source and by participant and was supplied without curation.

This clone has only one observation. The antigen it recognizes is unknown. Base qualities were left out, and no much larger clone turns up one base away. Collaborating institutions collected whole blood in K2EDTA tubes following their own protocols. Collaborator samples were shipped for TCRbeta analysis as frozen whole blood, isolated PBMCs, or DNA extracted from either sample type. V loses 6 bases, J loses 8 bases, and the germline ends lie 15 bases apart. From its cysteine to its phenylalanine, the CDR3 spans 13 amino acids. The retained sequence is limited to the CDR3, 39 bases, with the frame set at the first base. The immunoSEQ Assay, a bias-controlled multiplex PCR, was used to amplify TCRbeta CDR3 regions from genomic DNA. As for the authors' bioinformatics: The number of nucleated cells in each sample was estimated from the amplification of reference gene primers within the assay. To quantify the absolute abundance of each unique TCRbeta CDR3 rearrangement, sequence reads were collapsed and filtered. Productive Simpson clonality was computed per sample as the square root of Simpson's diversity index over productive rearrangements. TCRdb re-hosts the immuneACCESS table, in-frame sequences only. Its copies lack some clones; in the studies checked, an unresolved V gene accounts for under half of them, and the cause for the rest is not known. V, J and clone size were drawn from that table, and D and trimming were deduced from the DNA. The table for this sample lists around 50,000 clones; around 90% of them were counted only once. Together, the top ten hold 3.5% of the sample.

This receptor was taken from a human donor in a cohort sampled during active COVID-19. In this chain, TRBV12-3 or TRBV12-4 is recombined with TRBJ2-3; the D gene cannot be named for sure. The sample was peripheral blood. The nucleotide sequence reads as follows: TGTGCCAGCAGCCCTAGTTTCCGTGGTACGCAGTATTTT. Its protein product is CASSPSFRGTQYF.